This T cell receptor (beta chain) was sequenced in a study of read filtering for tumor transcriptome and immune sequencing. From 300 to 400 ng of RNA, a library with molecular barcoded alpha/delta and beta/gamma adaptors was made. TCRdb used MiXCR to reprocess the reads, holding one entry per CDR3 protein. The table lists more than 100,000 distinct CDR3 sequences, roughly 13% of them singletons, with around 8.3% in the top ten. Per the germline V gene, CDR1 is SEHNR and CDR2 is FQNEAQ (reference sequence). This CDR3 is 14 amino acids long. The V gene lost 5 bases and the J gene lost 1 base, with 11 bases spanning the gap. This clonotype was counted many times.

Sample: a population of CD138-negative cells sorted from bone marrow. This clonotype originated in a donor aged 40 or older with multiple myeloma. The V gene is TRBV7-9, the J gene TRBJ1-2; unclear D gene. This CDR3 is CASSNDVVNYGYTF. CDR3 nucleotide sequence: TGTGCCAGCAGCAACGACGTGGTTAACTATGGCTACACCTTC.